These 4 T cell receptor beta chains originate from one sample sequenced in a study of regulatory T cells in long-lasting Graves disease (dated by TCRdb to about 2021). Taken with the paper, the label for time point translates to: newly diagnosed GD, antithyroid drugs for less than 3 months. For both TCR sequencing and RNA sequencing, RNA was extracted from PBMCs using TRIzol. Receptors were amplified or captured by multiplex PCR. Instrument used: Illumina HiSeq 4000. iRepertoire HTBI primers and Arm-PCR amplification of CDR3 regions were used to construct TCR beta libraries. In TCRdb, the public reads were trimmed at Q25 with fastp and aligned with MiXCR, with productive beta chains retained. All rows with the same CDR3 protein become a single entry with the most common DNA and genes. For this sample the table gives hundreds of thousands of distinct CDR3 sequences, of which around 17% were detected only once. Of the sample, approximately 18% falls within the top ten clones.

The sample also formed part of further work on T cells in Graves' hyperthyroidism and ophthalmopathy.

The specimen comprised peripheral blood mononuclear cells (PBMCs), sampled at new diagnosis, from a patient treated with antithyroid drugs. Every receptor here comes from a woman aged 25 to 39 with Graves disease. Donor details come from another sample of the same person, matched by shared clones.

The chain links TRBV7-9 to TRBJ1-6, with 7 bases aligning to TRBD1. With V trimmed by 5 bases and J by 5 bases, 6 bases remained unmatched. The length of the CDR3 is 15 residues. Germline assignment: CDR1 SEHNR and CDR2 FQNEAQ (reference sequence). CDR3 in amino acids: CASSHSGGNNSPLHF. CDR3 bases: TGTGCCAGCAGCCACTCAGGGGGGAATAATTCACCCCTCCACTTT.

This clonotype turned up a few times. The CDR3, as DNA: TGCAGCTCCGGTGGGGGTGGTTATGGCTACACCTTC. It encodes CSSGGGGYGYTF. The rearrangement joins TRBV29-1 to TRBJ1-2; weak D call: TRBD1 (5 bases). In germline, CDR1 is SQVTM, CDR2 ANQGSEA. V was trimmed by 8 bases and J by 5 bases, leaving 15 bases between them. CDR3 length: 12 residues.

The chain joins TRBV18 to TRBJ1-1; 10 bases are a match to TRBD1. CDR1 is KGHSH, CDR2 LQKENI, per germline. V was pared by 6 bases and J by 5 bases, with 6 bases of the junction left unmatched. The CDR3 has 14 residues. CDR3 amino acids: CASSRTGGTTEAFF. The CDR3 bases are TGTGCCAGCTCGAGGACAGGGGGGACGACTGAAGCTTTCTTT.

V usage is TRBV4-1 and J usage is TRBJ1-3; D not resolved. Germline CDR1 is MGHRA and CDR2 is YSYEKL. This CDR3 comprises 12 residues. Trimming removed 10 bases at V and 2 bases at J, with 9 bases between. The CDR3 region has the DNA TGCGCCACGTCAGAAACTGGAAACACCATATATTTT. It translates to CATSETGNTIYF.